The 25 T cell receptor delta chains below all came from one sample that was sequenced in a study of gammadelta T cells in human blood (dated by TCRdb to between 2020 and 2021). Preparation of the library involved RT-PCR. Data came from an Illumina MiSeq. Clone calls in TCRdb were regenerated from the public reads with CATT, after which identical DNA sequences shared one row. The sample table lists 250 to 350 delta-chain clones, about a fifth of them with a count of one. Of the sample, roughly 27% is held by the ten largest clones. The sequencing input was Vgamma9Vdelta2 gamma-delta T cells from infant blood. These receptors were obtained from a human donor.

V usage is TRDV1 and J usage is TRDJ3; 13 bases map to TRDD3. Trimming at V came to 2 bases and at J to 2 bases, leaving 24 bases not matched to a gene. The CDR3 covers 26 residues. Germline V gene sequence: CDR1 TSWWSYY, CDR2 QGS. This CDR3 reads CALGEIWRLVFSTGGYVAWDTRQMFF. The CDR3 DNA sequence: TGTGCTCTTGGGGAAATATGGAGGTTGGTTTTCTCGACTGGGGGATACGTCGCCTGGGACACCCGACAGATGTTTTTC.

By sample fraction, this clone is large. The sample contains more than one DNA sequence encoding this CDR3. V is TRDV2 and J is TRDJ1; 8 nucleotides align to TRDD3. The CDR3 runs to 16 residues. CDR1 GEAIGNYY and CDR2 EKD come from the germline V gene. Unmatched junction bases numbered 5, after V lost 0 bases and J lost 0 bases. The CDR3 coding sequence is TGTGCCTGTGACACCGTCGCACTGGGGGACACCGATAAACTCATCTTT. This codes for CACDTVALGDTDKLIF.

Judged by abundance, this clone is large. The chain carries TRDV2 and TRDJ3, with 13 bases matching TRDD3. Unmatched junction bases numbered 7, after V lost 0 bases and J lost 0 bases. The CDR3 is 21 residues long. Germline assignment: CDR1 GEAIGNYY and CDR2 EKD. CDR3 DNA: TGTGCCTGTGACACCGTACTGGGGGATACGCTCAGCTCCTGGGACACCCGACAGATGTTTTTC. The encoded protein is CACDTVLGDTLSSWDTRQMFF.

By its share, this clone is large. V gene TRDV2 combines with J gene TRDJ1, with 8 bases fitting TRDD3. The CDR3 consists of 14 residues. With V trimmed by 0 bases and J by 4 bases, 3 bases remained unmatched. Germline V lookup: CDR1 GEAIGNYY, CDR2 EKD. The CDR3 sequence: CACDTVGDDDKLIF. The CDR3 region has the DNA TGTGCCTGTGACACCGTGGGGGATGACGATAAACTCATCTTT.

By sample fraction, this clone is large (0.1 to 1%). This sequence joins TRDV2 and TRDJ3, with TRDD3 matching 8 bases. The germline V gene encodes CDR1 GEAIGNYY and CDR2 EKD. Unmatched junction bases numbered 5, after V lost 3 bases and J lost 2 bases. The CDR3 loop spans 17 amino acids. The CDR3 coding sequence is TGTGCCTGTGACGCACTGGGGGCTACCTGGGACACCCGACAGATGTTTTTC. It translates to CACDALGATWDTRQMFF.

As to this clone: This may be a read error: a much more frequent sequence differs by one nucleotide. This chain links TRDV2 with TRDJ1; D not certain. CDR1 is GEAIGNYY, CDR2 EKD, per germline. V was clipped by 3 bases and J by 0 bases, with 16 bases between them. The CDR3 has 16 amino acids. The CDR3 region is CACDATVSEYTDKLIF. The CDR3 DNA sequence: TGTGCCTGTGACGCGACTGTCTCAGAGTACACCGATAAACTCATCTTT.

In its sample, this clone ranks as large (0.1 to 1%). The chain joins TRDV2 to TRDJ3, with 11 bases identical to TRDD3. Germline V gives CDR1 GEAIGNYY, CDR2 EKD. CDR3 length: 17 amino acids. Unmatched junction bases numbered 1, after V lost 2 bases and J lost 2 bases. The CDR3 is CACDILGDTWDTRQMFF. DNA for the CDR3: TGTGCCTGTGACATACTGGGGGATACCTGGGACACCCGACAGATGTTTTTC.

This clone is medium-sized. Given a much more abundant clone one base away, this may be a read error. The chain employs TRDV2 and TRDJ1; D perhaps matches TRDD3 (6 bases). V was shortened by 0 bases and J by 7 bases, with 17 bases between the two germline ends. Germline CDR1 GEAIGNYY, CDR2 EKD. The CDR3 is 15 residues long. Here the CDR3 DNA reads TGTGCCTGTGACACCGTAGGACTGGGCGCCTGTAAACTCATCTTT. Translating it yields CACDTVGLGACKLIF.

This clone is categorized as large. J is TRDJ3 and V is TRDV2; 11 bases are shared with TRDD3. Losses at the gene ends were 1 base for V and 2 bases for J; bases not matched to a gene: 3. The CDR3 runs to 18 residues. Germline V gives CDR1 GEAIGNYY, CDR2 EKD. The CDR3 loop is CACDTGGYATWDTRQMFF. Written as DNA, the CDR3 is TGTGCCTGTGACACTGGGGGATACGCGACCTGGGACACCCGACAGATGTTTTTC.

By share of the sample, this clone is medium-sized. V gene TRDV2 combines with J gene TRDJ3; possible D gene TRDD3, 5 bases. The length of the CDR3 is 18 residues. Trimming shortened V by 0 bases and J by 1 base, and 12 bases separated the two germline ends. From germline, CDR1 is GEAIGNYY and CDR2 EKD. CDR3 in amino acids: CACDTGDSRSWDTRQMFF. CDR3 coding DNA: TGTGCCTGTGACACCGGGGACTCAAGGTCCTGGGACACCCGACAGATGTTTTTC.

This clone was seen a few times. V gene TRDV2 combines with J gene TRDJ3, with 11 bases that match TRDD3. J gave up 2 bases and V 0 bases, and 5 bases lay outside the gene matches. The CDR3 sequence is 19 residues long. Per germline, CDR1 GEAIGNYY and CDR2 EKD. CDR3 sequence reads: CACDTVALGDTWDTRQMFF. The CDR3 coding sequence is TGTGCCTGTGACACCGTCGCACTGGGGGATACCTGGGACACCCGACAGATGTTTTTC.

By proportion, this clone is medium-sized. The rearrangement uses TRDV2 and TRDJ1; the match to TRDD3 covers 8 bases. V was clipped by 2 bases and J by 0 bases; unmatched bases: 4. Germline CDR1 is GEAIGNYY and CDR2 is EKD. There are 15 residues in the CDR3. The CDR3 DNA sequence: TGTGCCTGTGACATACTGGGGGGGTACACCGATAAACTCATCTTT. Protein sequence: CACDILGGYTDKLIF.

This clone was counted a few times. One base separates it from a far larger clone, so it is likely a read error. The chain has TRDV2 and TRDJ1; D is possibly TRDD3 (5 bases). This CDR3 contains 15 residues. Per the germline V gene, CDR1 is GEAIGNYY and CDR2 is EKD. CDR3 residues: CACYTVVGYTDKLIF. The CDR3 coding sequence is TGTGCCTGTTACACCGTTGTGGGGTACACCGATAAACTCATCTTT.

Judged by abundance, this clone is medium-sized (0.01 to 0.1%). This chain connects TRDV2 to TRDJ1; 7 bases match TRDD3. With 0 bases clipped from V and 5 bases from J, the junction kept 2 bases outside the gene matches. The length of the CDR3 is 13 residues. Germline V gene lookup returns CDR1 GEAIGNYY and CDR2 EKD. Here the CDR3 DNA reads TGTGCCTGTGACACCGTACTGGGGGATAAACTCATCTTT. This sequence encodes CACDTVLGDKLIF.

Notes on this clone: Only one base separates this from a far larger clonotype, so it likely reflects a read error. V is TRDV2 and J is TRDJ2; D remains ambiguous. This CDR3 is built from 16 residues. Germline-derived CDR1 and CDR2 are GEAIGNYY and EKD. V was cut by 0 bases and J by 0 bases, with 10 bases left in between. In DNA form, the CDR3 reads TGTGCCTGTGACACCCGGGACCGCGCTTTGACAGCACAACTCTTCTTT. Translating it yields CACDTRDRALTAQLFF.

This clone ranks as hyperexpanded (1% or more). The chain employs TRDV2 and TRDJ3, with 11 bases lining up with TRDD3. Germline assignment: CDR1 GEAIGNYY and CDR2 EKD. The CDR3 has 18 residues. V shed 0 bases and J 2 bases; nucleotides not matched to a gene: 2. The chain's CDR3 is CACDTVLGDTWDTRQMFF. The CDR3 DNA reads as TGTGCCTGTGACACCGTACTGGGGGATACCTGGGACACCCGACAGATGTTTTTC.

As concerns this clone: A far bigger clonotype differs at one base, so this is likely a read error. The chain combines TRDV2 with TRDJ2; the D is unclear. V lost 3 bases and J 0 bases, leaving 13 bases between the germline ends. Germline V gene data show CDR1 as GEAIGNYY and CDR2 as EKD. The CDR3 has 16 amino acids. Here the CDR3 reads CACDARGRALTAQLFF. For the CDR3, the DNA is TGTGCCTGTGACGCCCGGGGCCGCGCTTTGACAGCACAACTCTTCTTT.

In its sample, this clone is large. The V call is TRDV2, the J call TRDJ3; 8 nucleotides line up with TRDD3. This CDR3 region has 17 residues. J gave up 0 bases and V 0 bases, and 0 bases lay outside the gene matches. Germline V CDR1 and CDR2: GEAIGNYY, EKD. The CDR3 spells CACDTGGYSWDTRQMFF. The CDR3 nucleotides are TGTGCCTGTGACACCGGGGGATACTCCTGGGACACCCGACAGATGTTTTTC.

This clone is deemed hyperexpanded. Other DNA sequences from this sample encode an identical CDR3 as well. The chain carries TRDV2 and TRDJ3, with 13 bases lining up with TRDD3. With 0 bases clipped from V and 0 bases from J, the junction kept 13 bases outside the gene matches. The CDR3 has 23 residues. In germline, CDR1 is GEAIGNYY, CDR2 EKD. As DNA, the CDR3 is TGTGCCTGTGACACCGCACTGGGGGATACGCTCTCACCCTTCTCCTGGGACACCCGACAGATGTTTTTC. Its translation is CACDTALGDTLSPFSWDTRQMFF.

The J gene is TRDJ1, while no V gene call was made. The CDR3 totals 20 residues. CDR3 nucleotides: TGCGCTCGGGTTTTTGTGCGGGGCTCGGGGGCCGTGGTAACGACCGATAAACTCATCTTT. Its protein product is CARVFVRGSGAVVTTDKLIF.

In its sample, this clone is medium-sized. This chain links TRDV2 with TRDJ3; TRDD3 agrees at 11 bases. Germline loops: CDR1 GEAIGNYY, CDR2 EKD. There are 19 residues in the CDR3. V shed 0 bases and J 0 bases; nucleotides not matched to a gene: 3. The DNA of the CDR3 is TGTGCCTGTGACACCGCTGGGGGATACTCCTCCTGGGACACCCGACAGATGTTTTTC. This sequence encodes CACDTAGGYSSWDTRQMFF.

The chain joins TRDV2 to TRDJ1; TRDD3 matches 10 bases. The DNA matches TRDJ2 better at its end, which makes the J call doubtful. CDR1 and CDR2 (germline): GEAIGNYY, EKD. This CDR3 is built from 15 residues. The CDR3 loop is CACDTVLGDTAQLFF. Here the CDR3 DNA reads TGTGCCTGTGACACCGTACTGGGGGATACAGCACAACTCTTCTTT.

This clone ranks as large (0.1 to 1%). The V gene is TRDV2, the J gene TRDJ3; 9 nucleotides align to TRDD3. The CDR3 sequence is 18 residues long. Germline V gene sequence: CDR1 GEAIGNYY, CDR2 EKD. The V gene end was trimmed by 0 bases and the J gene end by 0 bases; junction bases not matched to a gene: 2. The CDR3 DNA is TGTGCCTGTGACACCGTTGGGGGATACTCCTGGGACACCCGACAGATGTTTTTC. It encodes CACDTVGGYSWDTRQMFF.

As for this clone: A much larger clone lies a single base off, so this may be a read error. The rearrangement links TRDV2 to TRDJ1, with TRDD3 matching over 9 bases. Germline V lookup: CDR1 GEAIGNYY, CDR2 EKD. CDR3 length: 15 amino acids. The ends lost 2 bases at V and 0 bases at J; junction bases unmatched: 3. The CDR3, as DNA: TGTGCCTGTGACATACTGGGGGAGTACACCGATAAACTCATCTTT. Translated, it gives CACDILGEYTDKLIF.

This clone is judged large. J is TRDJ3 and V is TRDV2; 11 positions agree with TRDD3. The CDR3 runs to 19 residues. CDR1 is GEAIGNYY, CDR2 EKD, per germline. V lost 2 bases, J lost 0 bases, and 5 bases stayed unmatched. This chain's CDR3 is CACDIVLGDSSWDTRQMFF. CDR3 DNA: TGTGCCTGTGACATCGTACTGGGGGATAGCTCCTGGGACACCCGACAGATGTTTTTC.